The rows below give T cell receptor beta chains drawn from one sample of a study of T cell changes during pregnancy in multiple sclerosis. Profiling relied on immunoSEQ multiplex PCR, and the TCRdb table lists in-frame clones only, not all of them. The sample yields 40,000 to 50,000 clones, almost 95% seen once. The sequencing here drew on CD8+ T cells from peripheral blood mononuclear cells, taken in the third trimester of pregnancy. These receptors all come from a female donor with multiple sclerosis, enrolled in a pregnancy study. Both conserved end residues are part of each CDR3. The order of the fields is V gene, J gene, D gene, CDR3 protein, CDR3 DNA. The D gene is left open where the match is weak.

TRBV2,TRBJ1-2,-,CASSDFYGYTF,TGTGCCAGCAGTGACTTTTATGGCTACACCTTC
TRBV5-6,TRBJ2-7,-,CASSLEDSTSSYEQYF,TGTGCCAGCAGCTTGGAGGACAGCACAAGCTCCTACGAGCAGTACTTC
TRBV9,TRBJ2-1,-,CASSVLMGGNEQFF,TGTGCCAGCAGCGTACTAATGGGAGGCAATGAGCAGTTCTTC
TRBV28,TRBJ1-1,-,CASTDLTGTRGNTEAFF,TGTGCCAGCACGGATCTAACTGGCACCCGAGGGAACACTGAAGCTTTCTTT
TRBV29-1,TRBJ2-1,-,CSAPTSTNEQFF,TGCAGCGCCCCGACTAGTACCAATGAGCAGTTCTTC
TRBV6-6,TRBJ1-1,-,CASIYTHEAFF,TGTGCCAGCATTTATACACATGAAGCTTTCTTT
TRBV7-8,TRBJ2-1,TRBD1,CASSPTGMGEQFF,TGTGCCAGCAGCCCGACAGGGATGGGTGAGCAGTTCTTC
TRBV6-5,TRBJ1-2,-,CASYGTMGYGYTF,TGTGCCAGCTACGGCACTATGGGCTATGGCTACACCTTC
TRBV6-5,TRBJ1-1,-,CASSYSVGGNTEAFF,TGTGCCAGCAGTTACTCCGTCGGGGGGAACACTGAAGCTTTCTTT
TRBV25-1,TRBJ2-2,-,CASSALNTGELFF,TGTGCCAGCAGTGCCTTGAACACCGGGGAGCTGTTTTTT
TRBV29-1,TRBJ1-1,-,CSGGGGGTEAFF,TGCAGCGGAGGGGGAGGGGGCACTGAAGCTTTCTTT
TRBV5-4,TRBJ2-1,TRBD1,CASSLEPGQGAYNEQFF,TGTGCCAGCAGCTTGGAACCCGGACAGGGAGCCTACAATGAGCAGTTCTTC
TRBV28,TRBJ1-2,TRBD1,CASSLFPIQGAYGGYTF,TGTGCCAGCAGTCTGTTCCCCATACAGGGGGCGTACGGTGGCTACACCTTC
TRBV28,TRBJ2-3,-,CASSFGVSTDTQYF,TGTGCCAGCAGTTTCGGGGTCAGCACAGATACGCAGTATTTT
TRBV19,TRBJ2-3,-,CATKQGADTQYF,TGTGCCACCAAACAGGGTGCAGATACGCAGTATTTT
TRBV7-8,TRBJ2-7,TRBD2,CASGGASGIFAYEQYF,TGTGCCAGTGGAGGGGCTAGCGGGATTTTTGCGTACGAGCAGTACTTC
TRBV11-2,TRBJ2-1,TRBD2,CASSSGTSGLNEQFF,TGTGCCAGCAGCTCCGGGACTAGCGGCCTCAATGAGCAGTTCTTC
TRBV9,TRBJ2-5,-,CASTLGGAQETQYF,TGTGCCAGCACCTTAGGGGGGGCCCAAGAGACCCAGTACTTC
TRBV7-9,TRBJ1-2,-,CASSMGGSHGYTF,TGTGCCAGCAGCATGGGAGGGAGCCATGGCTACACCTTC
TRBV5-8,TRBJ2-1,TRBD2,CASSVRAGFTHNEQFF,TGTGCCAGCAGCGTAAGAGCGGGATTCACACACAATGAGCAGTTCTTC
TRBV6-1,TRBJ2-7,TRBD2,CASALAGGTYEQYF,TGTGCCAGCGCCCTAGCGGGTGGAACCTACGAGCAGTACTTC
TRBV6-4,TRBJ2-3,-,CASSEGSGGNTDTQYF,TGTGCCAGCAGTGAGGGTTCGGGCGGGAACACAGATACGCAGTATTTT
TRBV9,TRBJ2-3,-,CASSSPVGGTDTQYF,TGTGCCAGCAGCTCCCCGGTCGGGGGCACAGATACGCAGTATTTT
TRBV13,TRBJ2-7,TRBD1,CASSPDRGSRLMGEQYF,TGTGCCAGCAGCCCCGACAGGGGGTCACGTTTAATGGGCGAGCAGTACTTC